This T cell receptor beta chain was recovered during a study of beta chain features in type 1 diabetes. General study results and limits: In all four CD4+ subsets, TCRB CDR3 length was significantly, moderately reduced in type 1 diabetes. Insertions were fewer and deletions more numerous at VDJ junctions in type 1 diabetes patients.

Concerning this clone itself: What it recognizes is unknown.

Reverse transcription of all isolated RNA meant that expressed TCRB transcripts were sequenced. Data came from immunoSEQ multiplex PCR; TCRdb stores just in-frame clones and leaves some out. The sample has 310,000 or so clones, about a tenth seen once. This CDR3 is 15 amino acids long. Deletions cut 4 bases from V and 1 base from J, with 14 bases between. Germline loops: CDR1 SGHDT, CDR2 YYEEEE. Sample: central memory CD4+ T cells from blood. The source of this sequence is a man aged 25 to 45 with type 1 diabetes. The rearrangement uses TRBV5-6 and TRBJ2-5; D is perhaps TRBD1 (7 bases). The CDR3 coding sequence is TGTGCCAGCAGCACGCAGGGGGGTGGCCAAGAGACCCAGTACTTC. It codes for CASSTQGGGQETQYF. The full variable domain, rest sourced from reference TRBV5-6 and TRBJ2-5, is DAGVTQSPTHLIKTRGQQVTLRCSPKSGHDTVSWYQQALGQGPQFIFQYYEEEERQRGNFPDRFSGHQFPNYSSELNVNALLLGDSALYLCASSTQGGGQETQYFGPGTRLLVL.